The present T cell receptor (beta chain) was sequenced within a study of identical twins. This clonotype has more than one count but fewer than ten. Antigen specificity is unknown. General observations from the study: Among monozygotic twins, out-of-frame TCR alpha sharing exceeded what models predicted. Clonotypes of the beta chain that were abundant in cord blood carried fewer insertions (memory repertoires showed none).

A universal primer site arose from template switching, and cDNA bore unique molecular identifiers. In TCRdb, the 5' RACE reads were re-called with MiXCR into one record per CDR3 protein. This sample carries nearly 900,000 distinct CDR3 sequences, 12% of them seen once, and the ten largest clones take under 2%. The data were also submitted as part of a second study, on yellow fever vaccine responses in identical twins. Turning to that study: Reports say the vaccine T cell response in twins looked partly convergent and partly personalized.

This TCR derives from a woman under 30 in good health. Sequencing input: PBMCs.

For the CDR3, the DNA is TGTGCCAGCAGAACCCCCGGGACAGGGGCAGATACGCAGTATTTT. This gives the protein CASRTPGTGADTQYF. The chain has TRBV28 and TRBJ2-3, with 10 bases fitting TRBD1. V lost 6 bases, J lost 4 bases, and 7 bases stayed unmatched. Germline values: CDR1 MDHEN, CDR2 SYDVKM. This CDR3 is 15 amino acids long.